This entry features one TCR beta chain sequence. This entry comes from a study of cytotoxic CD8 clonotypes in ibrutinib-treated CLL. Sequenced by immunoSEQ multiplex PCR; TCRdb stores in-frame clones only, minus some. This sample yields over 250,000 clones, of which about 72% are seen a single time; about 5% belongs to the top ten. The CDR3 is made up of 16 amino acids. This TCR derives from a human donor with chronic lymphocytic leukemia. This specimen was PBMCs, taken at disease progression, from a patient treated with ibrutinib. The J gene is TRBJ2-1, the V gene TRBV1; TRBD2 was called by the table and not checked on the DNA. TRBV1 is listed as a pseudogene. As DNA, the CDR3 is TGCACCAGCAAATTCACGGCTAGCGGGGTCAAGGGGGAGCAGTTCTTC. Translated: CTSKFTASGVKGEQFF.